This TCR beta chain was sequenced during a study of shared clonotypes between healthy human individuals. About the study: CD4 naive cells filled three plates per donor, CD4 memory three, CD8 naive two and CD8 memory one.

Regarding the study as a whole: About 5% was the fraction of naive CD4 clonotypes found shared across four donors. Even with large depth, rarefaction showed that sorted-subset sequencing was incomplete.

As for this clone: What it binds is not known.

Naive-designated CD8 cells lacked CD45RO, were positively enriched for CCR7, and omitted terminally differentiated effector memory CD45RA+ cells. Libraries were prepared by immunoSEQ multiplex PCR; TCRdb keeps only in-frame clonotypes and omits some of them. The repertoire includes 1.5 million to 2.5 million clones, less than 95% of them detected once, and more than 0.95% sits in the top ten. Germline CDR1 reads PRHDT; CDR2 reads FYEKMQ (reference sequence). The CDR3 is made up of 16 amino acids. Trimming shortened V by 5 bases and J by 2 bases, and 19 bases separated the two germline ends. The sample was naive CD8+ T cells sorted from blood. The chain joins TRBV13 to TRBJ2-7; D is tentatively TRBD1 or TRBD2 (7 bases each). This TCR was sampled from a young man in good health. The CDR3 DNA reads TGTGCCAGCAGCGCCTCGACAGGGAGGGGGGCCTACGAGCAGTACTTC. Its protein is CASSASTGRGAYEQYF.